These 30 T cell receptor beta chains were all obtained from the same sample, sequenced in a study of glioma-infiltrating T cells after dendritic cell vaccination (dated by TCRdb to 2016 to 2017). In the paper's terms, the time point label means: after dendritic cell vaccination, including at tumor progression/relapse. Library prep was done by the immunoSEQ multiplex PCR assay. Imported from immuneACCESS, the table was reduced by TCRdb to in-frame sequences with V and J called. These copies leave out some clones; in studies compared against another copy, an unresolved V gene accounts for under half, and the cause of the remainder is not known. The sample yields roughly 60,000 clones; over 65% were counted once. Clones ranked in the top ten supply about 9% of the sample. The sequencing used blood, collected after dendritic cell vaccination. The origin of the receptors is a human donor with glioblastoma.

This clone was counted only a few times. The chain is built from TRBV10-3 and TRBJ1-2; TRBD1 matches 9 bases. Per the germline V gene, CDR1 is ENHRY and CDR2 is SYGVKD. This CDR3 region has 15 residues. V trimming: 8 bases; J trimming: 4 bases; junction bases outside the gene matches: 11. CDR3 sequence: CAIQPADRGTYGYTF. The CDR3 DNA reads as TGTGCCATCCAACCCGCGGACAGGGGTACCTATGGCTACACCTTC.

J is TRBJ1-4 and V is TRBV4-2; a weak D match, TRBD1 (6 bases). CDR3 length: 18 amino acids. Between the trimmed V and J ends, which lost 0 bases and 6 bases, there was a span of 20 bases. Germline lookup yields CDR1 LGHNA and CDR2 YNFKEQ. CDR3 region: CASSQDIGGGAPYEKLFF. In nucleotides, the CDR3 is TGTGCCAGCAGCCAAGATATAGGAGGGGGGGCACCTTATGAAAAACTGTTTTTT.

V is TRBV7-6 and J is TRBJ1-1; TRBD1 is a possible D gene (6 bases). The germline gives CDR1 SGHVS, CDR2 FNYEAQ. There are 14 residues in the CDR3. The germline V and J ends were trimmed by 5 bases and 5 bases, with 15 bases remaining between them. The chain's CDR3 is CASSPRTVSTEAFF. The CDR3 DNA reads as TGTGCCAGCAGCCCCCGGACAGTTTCTACTGAAGCTTTCTTT.

This clone has only one observation. The V gene is TRBV6-5, the J gene TRBJ1-5, with D hard to call. Germline-derived CDR1 and CDR2 are MNHEY and SVGAGI. Trimming took off 6 bases at V and 2 bases at J, with 14 bases between the two ends. There are 15 residues in the CDR3. CDR3 residues: CASRPPEGGNQPQHF. CDR3 nucleotides: TGTGCCAGCAGGCCCCCCGAGGGAGGCAATCAGCCCCAGCATTTT.

This clone has only a few counts. The chain has TRBV4-1 and TRBJ1-4, with no clear D. CDR3 length: 15 residues. CDR1 and CDR2 (germline): MGHRA, YSYEKL. With 0 bases removed from V and 6 bases from J, the gap between germline ends came to 11 bases. The CDR3 bases are TGCGCCAGCAGCCAAGAAGGTCGACTTTATGAAAAACTGTTTTTT. This codes for CASSQEGRLYEKLFF.

To note about this clone: Because it lacks the conserved phenylalanine or tryptophan at the end, this CDR3 is likely a read error. The chain recombines TRBV30 with TRBJ2-7, with D possibly matching TRBD1 (6 bases). Germline CDR1 and CDR2: GTSNPN and SVGIG (reference sequence). V lost 2 bases to trimming and J lost 5 bases, with 10 bases between them. The CDR3 totals 12 residues. CDR3 in amino acids: CAWSPQGNEQYS. Written as DNA, the CDR3 is TGTGCCTGGAGTCCGCAGGGGAACGAGCAGTACTCC.

CDR3 bases: TGCGCCAGCAAACAGGGCCCCACCTTGTCAGATACGCAGTATTTT. This translates into CASKQGPTLSDTQYF. J is TRBJ2-3 and V is TRBV4-1, with a weak D call TRBD1 (6 bases). Between the trimmed V and J ends, which lost 7 bases and 4 bases, there was a span of 18 bases. The CDR3 has 15 residues. Germline V gene sequence: CDR1 MGHRA, CDR2 YSYEKL.

The rearrangement joins TRBV5-1 to TRBJ2-5; TRBD2 aligns across 7 bases. The J segment lost 4 bases and the V segment lost 4 bases, leaving 10 bases of the junction unmatched. In germline, CDR1 is SGHRS, CDR2 YFSETQ. The CDR3 spans 15 residues. The CDR3 nucleotides read TGCGCCAGCAGCCAAATAATGGGGGAGGGAGAGACCCAGTACTTC. This gives the protein CASSQIMGEGETQYF.

V and J are TRBV29-1 and TRBJ2-5, with D possibly TRBD2 on 7 matching bases. The CDR3 is 13 amino acids. Trimming pared 3 bases from V and 5 bases from J, leaving 13 bases between. Germline V gene sequence: CDR1 SQVTM, CDR2 ANQGSEA. In DNA, the CDR3 is TGCAGCGTTGAGGAAGGGGGGGAGGAGACCCAGTACTTC. Residues: CSVEEGGEETQYF.

The chain links TRBV6-1 to TRBJ1-5, with 7 bases that match TRBD1. The CDR3 length is 13 residues. Germline CDR1 and CDR2: MNHNS and SASEGT. V trimming: 6 bases; J trimming: 5 bases; junction bases outside the gene matches: 4. This CDR3 is CASRVRGDQPQHF. CDR3 sequence (DNA): TGTGCCAGCAGGGTCAGGGGGGATCAGCCCCAGCATTTT.

The gene calls are TRBV4-3 and TRBJ2-5; D is possibly TRBD2 (5 bases). The CDR3 covers 15 residues. V was clipped by 0 bases and J by 5 bases, with 13 bases between them. Germline lookup yields CDR1 LGHNA and CDR2 YSLEER. The CDR3 nucleotides are TGCGCCAGCAGCCAAGATGGCCTAGCTGTGGAGACCCAGTACTTC. This sequence encodes CASSQDGLAVETQYF.

The chain recombines TRBV9 with TRBJ1-6, with TRBD1 matching 11 bases. This CDR3 has 16 amino acids. Germline V CDR1 and CDR2: SGDLS, YYNGEE. V lost 4 bases and J lost 11; bases outside the gene matches: 11. CDR3 sequence (DNA): TGTGCCAGCAGCCCAGGACAGGGGGCGGGCAGCACACCCCTCCACTTT. This sequence encodes CASSPGQGAGSTPLHF.

The genes are TRBV28 and TRBJ2-2; D may be TRBD2 (6 bases). Deletions cut 5 bases from V and 4 bases from J, with 17 bases between. Per the germline V gene, CDR1 is MDHEN and CDR2 is SYDVKM. The CDR3 has 16 amino acids. The CDR3 sequence: CASSHQGAGGTGELFF. Here the CDR3 DNA reads TGTGCCAGCAGTCATCAAGGTGCCGGGGGCACCGGGGAGCTGTTTTTT.

The V call is TRBV19, the J call TRBJ1-2, with 7 bases lining up with TRBD1. The CDR3 covers 15 residues. J gave up 4 bases and V 7 bases, and 12 bases lay outside the gene matches. Looked up from germline, CDR1 is LNHDA and CDR2 is SQIVND (reference sequence). As DNA, the CDR3 is TGTGCCAGTACGGGGGAGGACAGGAGCCTCTATGGCTACACCTTC. It encodes CASTGEDRSLYGYTF.

This chain uses TRBV10-3 with TRBJ2-7; 8 bases agree with TRBD1. Germline CDR1 reads ENHRY; CDR2 reads SYGVKD. V gave up 7 bases and J gave up 6 bases; unmatched junction bases: 8. The CDR3 totals 13 residues. CDR3 in DNA: TGTGCCATCACAGAACAGGGGGTGGGCGAGCAGTACTTC. This codes for CAITEQGVGEQYF.

The rearrangement links TRBV10-3 to TRBJ2-1; TRBD1 aligns across 7 bases. J was trimmed by 8 bases and V by 3 bases; bases with no gene match: 16. The CDR3 spans 17 residues. In germline, CDR1 is ENHRY, CDR2 SYGVKD. CDR3: CAISDRSQDRLNDEQFF. The CDR3, as DNA: TGTGCCATCAGTGATAGGTCCCAGGACAGGTTAAACGATGAGCAGTTCTTC.

CDR3 region: CASSQYGQGREKLFF. The CDR3 nucleotides are TGCGCCAGCAGCCAGTATGGTCAGGGTAGGGAAAAACTGTTTTTT. The chain links TRBV4-1 to TRBJ1-4; D is possibly TRBD1 (5 bases). V was trimmed by 3 bases and J by 8 bases, leaving 16 bases between them. The CDR3 loop spans 15 amino acids. Germline V CDR1 and CDR2: MGHRA, YSYEKL.

The rearrangement links TRBV19 to TRBJ2-2; D perhaps matches TRBD1 (6 bases). The CDR3 consists of 16 residues. V lost 7 bases and J 1 base, leaving 16 bases between the germline ends. The germline V gene has CDR1 LNHDA and CDR2 SQIVND (reference sequence). The CDR3 is CASNNAGTLNTGELFF. In nucleotides, the CDR3 is TGTGCCAGTAATAACGCCGGGACACTGAACACCGGGGAGCTGTTTTTT.

The V call is TRBV29-1, the J call TRBJ2-5, with TRBD2 matching over 9 bases. From germline, CDR1 is SQVTM and CDR2 ANQGSEA. The V segment lost 1 base and the J segment 4 bases; nucleotides outside the gene matches: 7. This CDR3 has 15 amino acids. This CDR3 is CSVEGAGGRGETQYF. In DNA form, the CDR3 reads TGCAGCGTTGAAGGAGCGGGGGGCCGGGGAGAGACCCAGTACTTC.

The gene calls are TRBV30 and TRBJ1-4, with D uncertain. Germline V gene data show CDR1 as GTSNPN and CDR2 as SVGIG (reference sequence). Trimming took 2 bases from V and 4 from J, leaving 8 bases between them. This CDR3 region has 13 residues. The chain's CDR3 is CAWSSGYNEKLFF. CDR3 nucleotide sequence: TGTGCCTGGAGTTCGGGGTATAATGAAAAACTGTTTTTT.

The rearrangement uses TRBV7-2 and TRBJ2-5; D is possibly TRBD2 (5 bases). Germline lookup yields CDR1 SGHTA and CDR2 FQGNSA. Trimming removed 6 bases at V and 2 bases at J, with 10 bases between. The CDR3 extends over 13 amino acids. The CDR3 DNA is TGTGCCAGCAGGGTCGGGAATCAAGAGACCCAGTACTTC. Protein product: CASRVGNQETQYF.

This clone was detected once. The chain carries TRBV19 and TRBJ1-1; D is perhaps TRBD1 (6 bases). V gave up 7 bases and J gave up 4 bases, with 16 bases separating them. The CDR3 consists of 14 residues. Germline V gene data show CDR1 as LNHDA and CDR2 as SQIVND (reference sequence). In DNA, the CDR3 is TGTGCCAGTACCGAACAGGGTGGGGGCACTGAAGCTTTCTTT. It yields the protein CASTEQGGGTEAFF.

The chain is built from TRBV11-3 and TRBJ2-7; 9 nucleotides match TRBD2. The V gene end was trimmed by 5 bases and the J gene end by 4 bases; junction bases not matched to a gene: 9. The CDR3 is 15 amino acids. Germline CDR1 is SGHNT and CDR2 is YENEEA. CDR3 loop: CASSPEGSGGYEQYF. The CDR3 coding sequence is TGTGCCAGCAGCCCGGAAGGTAGCGGGGGTTACGAGCAGTACTTC.

The rearrangement uses TRBV9 and TRBJ2-3; 9 bases line up with TRBD1. With 4 bases clipped from V and 3 bases from J, the junction kept 3 bases outside the gene matches. The CDR3 sequence is 14 residues long. Germline lookup yields CDR1 SGDLS and CDR2 YYNGEE. The DNA for the CDR3 is TGTGCCAGCAGCCCGGGGACAGGGACAGATACGCAGTATTTT. It codes for CASSPGTGTDTQYF. Based on the CDR3 plus reference TRBV9 and TRBJ2-3, the full variable domain is DSGVTQTPKHLITATGQRVTLRCSPRSGDLSVYWYQQSLDQGLQFLIQYYNGEERAKGNILERFSAQQFPDLHSELNLSSLELGDSALYFCASSPGTGTDTQYFGPGTRLTVL.

This clone was counted a single time. V usage is TRBV9 and J usage is TRBJ2-3; a possible D gene is TRBD1 (5 bases). The CDR3 spans 15 residues. Germline CDR1 and CDR2: SGDLS and YYNGEE. Trimming took 6 bases from V and 4 from J, leaving 18 bases between them. Here the CDR3 reads CASTTEAGFSDTQYF. In DNA, the CDR3 is TGTGCCAGCACCACAGAGGCAGGGTTTTCAGATACGCAGTATTTT.

The rearrangement uses TRBV6-1 and TRBJ2-1, with a weak D call TRBD1 (5 bases). Per germline, CDR1 MNHNS and CDR2 SASEGT. CDR3 length equals 12 residues. The ends were cut back, 6 bases at V and 8 bases at J, with 11 bases in the middle. CDR3 region: CASRNQGYEQFF. Written as DNA, the CDR3 is TGTGCCAGCAGGAACCAGGGCTATGAGCAGTTCTTC.

V usage is TRBV9 and J usage is TRBJ1-4, with TRBD1 matching over 7 bases. With 5 bases clipped from V and 6 bases from J, the junction kept 13 bases outside the gene matches. This CDR3 region has 16 residues. Germline V gene lookup returns CDR1 SGDLS and CDR2 YYNGEE. The CDR3 DNA sequence: TGTGCCAGCAGTCCAGACGAGGGGGCTCGAGATGAAAAACTGTTTTTT. This encodes CASSPDEGARDEKLFF.

The CDR3 sequence: CASSEGPNGDYEQYF. CDR3 DNA sequence: TGCGCCAGCAGCGAAGGTCCCAACGGTGACTACGAGCAGTACTTC. The chain carries TRBV4-1 and TRBJ2-7; D gene unclear. In germline, CDR1 is MGHRA, CDR2 YSYEKL. The ends were cut back, 5 bases at V and 3 bases at J, with 17 bases in the middle. The CDR3 has 15 residues.

In DNA, the CDR3 is TGTGCCAGCAGCTTTAGCGGGGGGTCCTACGAGCAGTACTTC. It translates to CASSFSGGSYEQYF. This chain links TRBV7-3 with TRBJ2-7; TRBD2 aligns across 10 bases. The germline V gene encodes CDR1 SGHTA and CDR2 FQGTGA. V was pared by 3 bases and J by 1 base, with 0 bases of the junction left unmatched. This CDR3 has 14 amino acids.

This chain links TRBV19 with TRBJ2-2; 9 bases match TRBD2. After removal of 3 bases from V and 4 bases from J, the junction contained 9 bases not matched to a gene. From germline, CDR1 is LNHDA and CDR2 SQIVND (reference sequence). This CDR3 has 17 residues. The CDR3 bases are TGTGCCAGTAGTATTCCCATAGCGGGGGAGGGCACCGGGGAGCTGTTTTTT. Protein: CASSIPIAGEGTGELFF.